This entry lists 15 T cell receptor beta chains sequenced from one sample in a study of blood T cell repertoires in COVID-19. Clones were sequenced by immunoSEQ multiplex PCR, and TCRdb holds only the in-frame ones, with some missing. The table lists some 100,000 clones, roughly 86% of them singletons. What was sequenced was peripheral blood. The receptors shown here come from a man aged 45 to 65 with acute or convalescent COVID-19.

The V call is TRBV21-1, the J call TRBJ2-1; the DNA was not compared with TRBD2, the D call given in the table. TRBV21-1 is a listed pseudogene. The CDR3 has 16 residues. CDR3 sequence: CASKSNRSSGRGGQFF. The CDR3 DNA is TGTGCCAGCAAAAGCAACCGGTCTAGCGGGAGGGGGGGGCAGTTCTTC.

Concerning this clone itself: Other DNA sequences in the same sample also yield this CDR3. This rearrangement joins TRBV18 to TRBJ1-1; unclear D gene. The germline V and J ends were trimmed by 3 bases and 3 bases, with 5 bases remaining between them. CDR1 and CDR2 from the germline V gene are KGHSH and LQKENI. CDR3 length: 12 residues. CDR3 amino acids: CASSPRDTEAFF. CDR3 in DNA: TGTGCCAGCTCACCGAGGGACACTGAAGCTTTCTTT.

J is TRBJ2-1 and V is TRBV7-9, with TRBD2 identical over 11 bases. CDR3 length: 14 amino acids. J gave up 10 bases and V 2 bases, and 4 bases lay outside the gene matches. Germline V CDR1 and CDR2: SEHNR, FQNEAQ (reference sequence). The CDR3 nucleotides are TGTGCCAGCAGCTTAACTAGCGGGAGAGAGGAGCAGTTCTTC. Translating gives CASSLTSGREEQFF.

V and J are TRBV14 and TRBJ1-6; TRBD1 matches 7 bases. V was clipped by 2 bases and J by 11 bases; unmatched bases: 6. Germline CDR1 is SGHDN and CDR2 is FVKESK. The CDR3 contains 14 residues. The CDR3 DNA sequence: TGTGCCAGCAGCCAATGGCAGGGGGGTACACCCCTCCACTTT. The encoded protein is CASSQWQGGTPLHF.

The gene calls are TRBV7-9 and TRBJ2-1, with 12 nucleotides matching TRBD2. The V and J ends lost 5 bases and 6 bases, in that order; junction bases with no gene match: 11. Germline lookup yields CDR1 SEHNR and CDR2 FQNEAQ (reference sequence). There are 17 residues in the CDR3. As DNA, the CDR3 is TGTGCCAGCAGCCCTCAGCGACTAGCGGGAGAGCTCAATGAGCAGTTCTTC. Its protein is CASSPQRLAGELNEQFF.

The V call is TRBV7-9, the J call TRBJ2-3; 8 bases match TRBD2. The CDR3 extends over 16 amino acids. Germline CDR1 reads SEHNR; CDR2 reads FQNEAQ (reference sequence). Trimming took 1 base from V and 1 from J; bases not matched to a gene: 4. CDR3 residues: CASSLGDGRGTDTQYF. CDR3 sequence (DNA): TGTGCCAGCAGCTTAGGGGACGGGAGGGGCACAGATACGCAGTATTTT.

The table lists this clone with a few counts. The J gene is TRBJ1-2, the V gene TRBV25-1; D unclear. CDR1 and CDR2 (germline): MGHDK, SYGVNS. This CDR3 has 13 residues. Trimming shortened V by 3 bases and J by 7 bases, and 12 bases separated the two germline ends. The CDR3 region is CASSDRRGAGYTF. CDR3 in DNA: TGTGCCAGCAGTGACAGGCGGGGAGCTGGCTACACCTTC.

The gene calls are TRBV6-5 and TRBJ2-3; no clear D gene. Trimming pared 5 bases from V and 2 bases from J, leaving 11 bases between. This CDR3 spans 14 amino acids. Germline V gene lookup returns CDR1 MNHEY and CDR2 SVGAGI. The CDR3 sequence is CASSIDIFTDTQYF. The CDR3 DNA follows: TGTGCCAGCAGTATCGACATCTTCACAGATACGCAGTATTTT.

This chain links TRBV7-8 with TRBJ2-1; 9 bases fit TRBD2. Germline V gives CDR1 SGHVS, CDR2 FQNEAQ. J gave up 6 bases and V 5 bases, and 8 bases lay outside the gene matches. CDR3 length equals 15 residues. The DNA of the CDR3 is TGTGCCAGCAGCCCGAACGGACTAGCGTCCAATGAGCAGTTCTTC. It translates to CASSPNGLASNEQFF.

The CDR3 loop is CASSPGLSIVTDTQYF. DNA for the CDR3: TGTGCCAGCAGCCCGGGACTTTCAATTGTCACAGATACGCAGTATTTT. J is TRBJ2-3 and V is TRBV11-2, with a weak D call TRBD2 (6 bases). This CDR3 has 16 amino acids. The V gene lost 5 bases and the J gene lost 2 bases, with 17 bases spanning the gap. Germline CDR1 and CDR2: SGHAT and FQNNGV.

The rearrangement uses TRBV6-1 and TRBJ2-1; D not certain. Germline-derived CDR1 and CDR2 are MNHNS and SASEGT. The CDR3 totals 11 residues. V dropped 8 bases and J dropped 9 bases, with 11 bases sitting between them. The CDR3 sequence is CASGSGREQFF. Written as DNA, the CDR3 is TGTGCCAGCGGCTCGGGTCGTGAGCAGTTCTTC.

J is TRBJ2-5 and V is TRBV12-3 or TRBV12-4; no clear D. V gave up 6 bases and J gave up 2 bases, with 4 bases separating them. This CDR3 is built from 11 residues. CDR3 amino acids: CASSRQETQYF. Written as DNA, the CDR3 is TGTGCCAGCAGCCGTCAAGAGACCCAGTACTTC.

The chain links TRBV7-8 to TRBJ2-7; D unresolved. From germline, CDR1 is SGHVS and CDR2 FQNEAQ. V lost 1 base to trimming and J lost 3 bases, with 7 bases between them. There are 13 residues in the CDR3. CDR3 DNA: TGTGCCAGCAGCTTAGGAGTTTACTACGAGCAGTACTTC. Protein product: CASSLGVYYEQYF.

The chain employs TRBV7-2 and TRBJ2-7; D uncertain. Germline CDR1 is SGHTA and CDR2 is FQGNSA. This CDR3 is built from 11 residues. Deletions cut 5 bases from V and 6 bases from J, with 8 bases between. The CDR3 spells CASSPLLEQYF. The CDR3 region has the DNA TGTGCCAGCAGCCCTCTCCTCGAGCAGTACTTC.

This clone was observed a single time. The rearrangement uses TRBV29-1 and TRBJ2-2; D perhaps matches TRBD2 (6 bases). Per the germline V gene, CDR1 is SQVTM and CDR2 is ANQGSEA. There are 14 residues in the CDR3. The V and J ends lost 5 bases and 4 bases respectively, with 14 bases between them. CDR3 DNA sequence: TGCAGCGTTCGTTCGGGACTGACCACCGGGGAGCTGTTTTTT. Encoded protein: CSVRSGLTTGELFF.